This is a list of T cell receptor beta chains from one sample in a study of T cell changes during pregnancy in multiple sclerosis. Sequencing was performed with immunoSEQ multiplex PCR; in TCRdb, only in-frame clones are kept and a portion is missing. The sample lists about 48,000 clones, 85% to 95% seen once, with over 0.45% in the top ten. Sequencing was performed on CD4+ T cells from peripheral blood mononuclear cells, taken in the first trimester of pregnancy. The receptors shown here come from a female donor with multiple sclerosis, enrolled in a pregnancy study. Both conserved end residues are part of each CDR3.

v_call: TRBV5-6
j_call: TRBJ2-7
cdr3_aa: CASSLDPGGISYEQYF

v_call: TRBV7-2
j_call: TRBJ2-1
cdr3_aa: CASSSGTGNYNEQFF

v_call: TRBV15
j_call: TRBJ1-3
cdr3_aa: CATSRDREVGNTIYF

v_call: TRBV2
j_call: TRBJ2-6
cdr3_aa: CASRSSVSGANVLTF

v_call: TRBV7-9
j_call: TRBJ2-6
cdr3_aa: CASLQGSISGANVLTF

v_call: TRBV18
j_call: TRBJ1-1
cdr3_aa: CASSLGYRELAFF

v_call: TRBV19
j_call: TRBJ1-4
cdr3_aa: CASSIGQGSEKLFF

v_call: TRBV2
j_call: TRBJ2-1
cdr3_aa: CASERTRGGYNEQFF

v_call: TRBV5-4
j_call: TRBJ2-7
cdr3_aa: CASGTAGATYEQYF

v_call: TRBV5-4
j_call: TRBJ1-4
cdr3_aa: CASSLEGGVNEKLFF

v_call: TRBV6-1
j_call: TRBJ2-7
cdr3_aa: CASRLSLGVYEQYF

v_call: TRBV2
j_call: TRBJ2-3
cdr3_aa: CASILAGGGTQYF

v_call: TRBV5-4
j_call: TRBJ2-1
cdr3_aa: CASSLGFAGGVVDNEQFF

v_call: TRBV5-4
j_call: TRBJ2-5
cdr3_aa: CASSLRTQQETQYF

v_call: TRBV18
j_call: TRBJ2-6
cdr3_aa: CASSLEEYSGANVLTF

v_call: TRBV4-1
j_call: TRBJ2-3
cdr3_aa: CASSQGGAGRNTDTQYF

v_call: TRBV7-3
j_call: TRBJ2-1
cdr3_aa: CASSPHLGGNVGNEQFF

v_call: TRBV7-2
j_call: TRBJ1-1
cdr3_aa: CASSLDRNTEAFF

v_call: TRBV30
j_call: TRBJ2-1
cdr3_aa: CAWSLYNEQFF

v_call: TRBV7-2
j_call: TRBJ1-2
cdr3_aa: CASSLAQGAGYTF